The 3 T cell receptor beta chains presented below share a single source sample, sequenced in a study of response to subunit inactivated influenza vaccine. TCRdb called the RT-PCR reads again in MiXCR, with one record for every CDR3 protein. Of roughly 570,000 distinct CDR3 sequences in the sample, around 13% were seen once. Sequencing was performed on PBMCs from blood, taken 11 to 12 days after vaccination. These TCRs come from a man aged 45 to 65 who received an inactivated influenza vaccine.

The V and J genes are TRBV29-1 and TRBJ1-2; D is undetermined. V dropped 5 bases and J dropped 5 bases, with 12 bases sitting between them. Germline-derived CDR1 and CDR2 are SQVTM and ANQGSEA. The CDR3 contains 12 residues. The CDR3 protein is CSVMDSFYGYTF. The CDR3 bases are TGCAGCGTTATGGACTCTTTTTATGGCTACACCTTC. Variable domain in full (rest from reference TRBV29-1 and TRBJ1-2): SAVISQKPSRDICQRGTSLTIQCQVDSQVTMMFWYRQQPGQSLTLIATANQGSEATYESGFVIDKFPISRPNLTFSTLTVSNMSPEDSSIYLCSVMDSFYGYTFGSGTRLTVV.

The V and J genes are TRBV27 and TRBJ2-1, with 7 bases aligning to TRBD2. Looked up from germline, CDR1 is MNHEY and CDR2 is SMNVEV (reference sequence). The ends lost 5 bases at V and 12 bases at J; junction bases unmatched: 10. This CDR3 spans 13 amino acids. In DNA form, the CDR3 reads TGTGCCAGCAGTACCCGGGTGGGAGGGTTGCAGTTCTTC. Translating it yields CASSTRVGGLQFF.

V is TRBV5-1 and J is TRBJ2-3; a weak D match, TRBD2 (6 bases). The CDR3 spans 15 residues. CDR1 is SGHRS and CDR2 is YFSETQ in the germline V gene. V lost 0 bases to trimming and J lost 1 base, with 9 bases between them. CDR3 coding DNA: TGCGCCAGCAGCTTGGGGGCTAGCGGCACAGATACGCAGTATTTT. Amino acid sequence: CASSLGASGTDTQYF.